These 6 T cell receptor beta chains were sequenced from one sample in a study of blood T cells in healthy people across ages. The second PCR ran about 6 to 12 cycles with a sample-barcoded 5' primer and J-beta primers. TCRdb fed the 5' RACE reads into MiXCR, producing one record per CDR3 protein. The table lists around 1,900,000 distinct CDR3 sequences, about two fifths of them singletons. The sequenced sample was blood. The receptors were sampled from a human donor in good health.

This chain joins TRBV28 and TRBJ1-1; D is perhaps TRBD1 (5 bases). Germline CDR1 and CDR2: MDHEN and SYDVKM. V lost 6 bases and J lost 5, with 13 bases in between. This CDR3 has 13 amino acids. The CDR3, as DNA: TGTGCCAGCAGGACGATGGAGGGGACTGAAGCTTTCTTT. Protein sequence: CASRTMEGTEAFF. Supplemented by reference TRBV28 and TRBJ1-1, the full variable domain reads DVKVTQSSRYLVKRTGEKVFLECVQDMDHENMFWYRQDPGLGLRLIYFSYDVKMKEKGDIPEGYSVSREKKERFSLILESASTNQTSMYLCASRTMEGTEAFFGQGTRLTVV.

The chain uses TRBV28 and TRBJ2-7, with D tentatively TRBD2 (6 bases). Germline CDR1 is MDHEN and CDR2 is SYDVKM. Trimming shortened V by 11 bases and J by 0 bases, and 17 bases separated the two germline ends. The CDR3 is 14 amino acids. This CDR3 is CACCRAGSSYEQYF. For the CDR3, the DNA is TGTGCCTGCTGCCGGGCGGGGTCCTCCTACGAGCAGTACTTC.

This clonotype was detected only a few times. The V and J genes are TRBV10-3 and TRBJ2-5; 7 bases align to TRBD1. Germline-derived CDR1 and CDR2 are ENHRY and SYGVKD. The CDR3 has 15 amino acids. The J segment lost 5 bases and the V segment lost 6 bases, leaving 12 bases of the junction unmatched. CDR3 nucleotides: TGTGCCATCAGCTCACTCGGACAGGAGCGGGAGACCCAGTACTTC. Amino acid sequence: CAISSLGQERETQYF.

This clonotype was observed a few times. The chain recombines TRBV29-1 with TRBJ2-7, with D tentatively TRBD1 (6 bases). Germline loops: CDR1 SQVTM, CDR2 ANQGSEA. The V end lost 0 bases, the J end lost 3 bases, and 15 bases lay between the germline ends. CDR3 length: 15 amino acids. The CDR3 is CSVEETSGTHYEQYF. The CDR3 DNA reads TGCAGCGTTGAAGAGACCTCCGGGACACACTACGAGCAGTACTTC.

The chain employs TRBV6-5 and TRBJ1-2; no reliable D call. This CDR3 spans 15 amino acids. CDR1 MNHEY and CDR2 SVGAGI come from the germline V gene. Trimming shortened V by 0 bases and J by 6 bases, and 14 bases separated the two germline ends. The CDR3 protein is CASSYSRQMPNGYTF. As DNA, the CDR3 is TGTGCCAGCAGTTACTCAAGGCAGATGCCTAATGGCTACACCTTC.

This clonotype was counted between two and nine times. The chain recombines TRBV15 with TRBJ2-1; 7 bases match TRBD2. This CDR3 has 14 amino acids. V was clipped by 8 bases and J by 1 base; unmatched bases: 5. Germline loops: CDR1 LNHNV, CDR2 YYDKDF (reference sequence). CDR3 nucleotides: TGTGCCACCCGGGCTAGCGGATCCTACAATGAGCAGTTCTTC. The encoded protein is CATRASGSYNEQFF.